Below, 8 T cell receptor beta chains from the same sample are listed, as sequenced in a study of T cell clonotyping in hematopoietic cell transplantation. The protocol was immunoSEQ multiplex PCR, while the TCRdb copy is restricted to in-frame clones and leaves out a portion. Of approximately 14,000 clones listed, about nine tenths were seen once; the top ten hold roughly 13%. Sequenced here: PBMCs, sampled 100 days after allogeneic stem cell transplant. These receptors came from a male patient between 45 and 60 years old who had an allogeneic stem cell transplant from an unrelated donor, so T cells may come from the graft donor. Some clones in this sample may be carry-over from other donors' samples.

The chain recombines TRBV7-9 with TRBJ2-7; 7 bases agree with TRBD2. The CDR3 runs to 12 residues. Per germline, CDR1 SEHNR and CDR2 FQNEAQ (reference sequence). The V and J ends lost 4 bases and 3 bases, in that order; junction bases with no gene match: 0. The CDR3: CASSWDYYEQYF. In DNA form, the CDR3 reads TGTGCCAGCAGCTGGGACTACTACGAGCAGTACTTC. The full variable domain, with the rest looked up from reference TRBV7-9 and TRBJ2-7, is DTGVSQNPRHKITKRGQNVTFRCDPISEHNRLYWYRQTLGQGPEFLTYFQNEAQLEKSRLLSDRFSAERPKGSFSTLEIQRTEQGDSAMYLCASSWDYYEQYFGPGTRLTVT.

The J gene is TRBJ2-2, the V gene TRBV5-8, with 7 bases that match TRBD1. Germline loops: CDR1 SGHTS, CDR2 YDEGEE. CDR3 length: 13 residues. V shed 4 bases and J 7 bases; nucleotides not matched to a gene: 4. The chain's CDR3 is CASSPTGVGELFF. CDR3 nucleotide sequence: TGTGCCAGCAGCCCTACAGGGGTCGGGGAGCTGTTTTTT.

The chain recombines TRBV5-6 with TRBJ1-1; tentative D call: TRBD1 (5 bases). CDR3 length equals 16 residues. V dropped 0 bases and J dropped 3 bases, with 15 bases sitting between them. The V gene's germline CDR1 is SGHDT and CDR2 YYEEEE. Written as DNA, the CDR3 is TGTGCCAGCAGCTTGGTGCCAGGGCGTGCGGACACTGAAGCTTTCTTT. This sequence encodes CASSLVPGRADTEAFF.

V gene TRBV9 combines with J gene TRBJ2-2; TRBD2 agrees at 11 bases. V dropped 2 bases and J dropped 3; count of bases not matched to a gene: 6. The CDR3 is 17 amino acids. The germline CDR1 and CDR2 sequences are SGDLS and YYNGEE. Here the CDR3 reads CASSVQGLAAYTGELFF. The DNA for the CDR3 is TGTGCCAGCAGCGTCCAGGGACTAGCGGCTTACACCGGGGAGCTGTTTTTT.

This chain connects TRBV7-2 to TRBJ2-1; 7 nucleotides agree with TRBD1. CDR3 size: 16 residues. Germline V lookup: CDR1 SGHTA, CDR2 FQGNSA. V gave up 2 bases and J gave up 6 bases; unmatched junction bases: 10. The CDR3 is CASSLMGQTKSNEQFF. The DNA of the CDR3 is TGTGCCAGCAGCTTAATGGGACAGACCAAAAGCAATGAGCAGTTCTTC.

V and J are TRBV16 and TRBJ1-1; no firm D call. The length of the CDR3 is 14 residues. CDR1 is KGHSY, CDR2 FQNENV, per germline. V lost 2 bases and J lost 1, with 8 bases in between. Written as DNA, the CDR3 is TGTGCCAGCAGCCAAAGGTCAGGGAACACTGAAGCTTTCTTT. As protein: CASSQRSGNTEAFF.

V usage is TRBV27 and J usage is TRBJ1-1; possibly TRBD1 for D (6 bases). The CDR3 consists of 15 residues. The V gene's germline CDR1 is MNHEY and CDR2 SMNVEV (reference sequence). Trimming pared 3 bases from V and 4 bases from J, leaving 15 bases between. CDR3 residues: CASSFREGGGTEAFF. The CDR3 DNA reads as TGTGCCAGCAGTTTCCGTGAAGGGGGGGGCACTGAAGCTTTCTTT.

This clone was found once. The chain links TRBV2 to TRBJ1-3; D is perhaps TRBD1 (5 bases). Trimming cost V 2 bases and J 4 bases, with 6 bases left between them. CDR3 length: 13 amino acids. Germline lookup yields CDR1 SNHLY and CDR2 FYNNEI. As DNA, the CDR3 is TGTGCCAGCAGTGAACCAGGGGGAAACACCATATATTTT. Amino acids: CASSEPGGNTIYF.